The subject of this entry is one T cell receptor (delta chain). Its specificity is unknown. The TCRdb protein, from a much larger clone, departs from this DNA's translation at residue 10, likely by read error; the protein shown derives from the DNA. The data originate from a study of γδ T cells in repeated Plasmodium falciparum infection. The wider study: Donors were malaria-exposed Malian children or age- and gender-matched Australian children. Study-level results: Vgamma9/Vdelta2+ T cells showed a stable polyclonal repertoire with shared TCRgamma sequences. In Vdelta2-negative, largely Vdelta1+, gammadelta repertoires, repeated controlled infections appeared to drive clonal selection waves.

TRG and TRD sequences were obtained from every sorted gammadelta sample. TCRdb reran clone calling via CATT on the multiplex PCR reads. The sample contains under 65,000 delta-chain clones, around 1.7% of which appear only once. The CDR3 extends over 20 amino acids. Trimming removed 4 bases at V and 1 base at J, with 28 bases between. The germline V gene encodes CDR1 TSWWSYY and CDR2 QGS. Flow sorting of PBMC yielded separate Vgamma9/Vdelta2+ and Vdelta2-negative gammadelta T cell populations for bulk repertoire analysis. Sequencing was carried out using gamma-delta T cells from blood. The receptor was derived from a pool of human donors (malaria-infected and uninfected, not separated). This chain uses TRDV1 with TRDJ1; maybe TRDD3 (5 bases). The J gene is absent in TCRdb and was assigned here via DNA matching to germline. DNA for the CDR3: TGTGCTCTTGGGGCTTTCCGGCGGGACTGCGGGATTCCAAGCACCGATAAACTCATCTTT. Translation gives CALGAFRRDCGIPSTDKLIF.